This T cell receptor (beta chain) was found in a study of spatial heterogeneity in lung cancer. Study overall: Consistently, beta-chain sequences turned up in larger numbers than alpha-chain sequences did. Combinations of a unique TCR and a UMI were tallied in raw reads, and on average each appeared more than ten times.

Indicated time point: sample taken at primary tumor resection. Whole RNA from tumor, nontumor lung or frozen PBMC was sequenced unsorted. A total of over 70 untreated early-stage non-small cell lung cancer patients served as donors. The germline V and J ends were trimmed by 2 bases and 7 bases, with 11 bases remaining between them. The germline CDR1 and CDR2 sequences are MNHEY and SVGEGT. This CDR3 is built from 13 residues. MiXCR, run by TCRdb on the 5' RACE reads, gives a single entry per CDR3 protein. Found here are about 10,000 distinct CDR3 sequences, around 3.7% of them singletons; the top ten hold more than 6.5%.

The receptor was isolated from a male donor with early-stage non-small cell lung cancer. This sample comprised normal lung tissue next to the tumor, obtained at surgery. The V call is TRBV6-2 or TRBV6-3, the J call TRBJ1-1, with D possibly matching TRBD1 (5 bases). CDR3 in amino acids: CASSYPGQIEAFF. The CDR3 region has the DNA TGTGCCAGCAGTTACCCTGGACAAATTGAAGCTTTCTTT.